The text below deals with one TCR beta chain. Its target is unknown. The source of the sample is a study of a mutant IDH1 vaccine in newly diagnosed glioma. The trim removed 5 bases at V and 15 bases at J, leaving 11 bases unmatched. The CDR3 has 15 residues. Looked up from germline, CDR1 is SGHTA and CDR2 is FQGNSA. The method was immunoSEQ multiplex PCR; TCRdb's version includes in-frame clones alone and lacks a portion of them. This sample has some 33,000 clones; roughly 80% occur once, and the top ten carry about 9.3%. Stated time point: week 35, safety follow-up. Every vaccination contained 300 ug of the mutant IDH1 20-mer peptide and was paired with topical imiquimod.

The sequences come from PBMCs, collected from a glioma patient whose treatment included an IDH1 peptide vaccine. The TCR was taken from a woman aged 25 to 39 with glioma. Some clones in this sample may be carry-over from other donors' samples. The J gene is TRBJ2-1, the V gene TRBV7-2, with TRBD2 identical over 15 bases. CDR3 protein: CASSPPGLAGGGRFF. The DNA of the CDR3 is TGTGCCAGCAGCCCCCCGGGACTAGCGGGAGGAGGACGGTTCTTC.